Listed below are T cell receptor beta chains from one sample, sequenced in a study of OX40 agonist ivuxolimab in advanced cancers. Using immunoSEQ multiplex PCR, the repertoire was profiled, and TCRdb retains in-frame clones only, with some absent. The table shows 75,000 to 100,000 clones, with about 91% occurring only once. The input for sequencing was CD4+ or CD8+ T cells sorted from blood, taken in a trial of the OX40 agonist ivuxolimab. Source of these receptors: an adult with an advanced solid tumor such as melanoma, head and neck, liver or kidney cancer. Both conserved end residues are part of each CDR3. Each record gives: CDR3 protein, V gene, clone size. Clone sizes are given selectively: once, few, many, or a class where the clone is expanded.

CASSQQPLTGATNEKLFF	TRBV14	NA
CASSVGGGQPQHF	TRBV6-4	NA
CASSLEVTEAFF	TRBV7-9	NA
CASSLADYGYTF	TRBV5-6	once
CASTGTGHGYTF	TRBV28	NA
CASSLRLASTDTQYF	TRBV5-1	once
CSVPRRSRGETDTQYF	TRBV29-1	NA
CASSARWASGIYEQYF	TRBV9	NA
CASSQEGGTSGVYNEQFF	TRBV4-1	NA
CASSLSRTGGNQPQHF	TRBV28	NA
CASSLPGQTISGNQPQHF	TRBV28	NA
CASSLGRPTSNEQYF	TRBV7-2	few
CASSLTGTGATEAFF	TRBV7-3	NA
CASSWSSNEQFF	TRBV7-9	once
CSAVRNTQYF	TRBV20-1	once
CASSLGTSGSNEQFF	TRBV5-4	NA
CASSLLSNEQFF	TRBV7-9	once
CASSYRPRSSYNEQFF	TRBV6-5	NA
CASSAGLPNNEQFF	TRBV6-5	NA
CARSCGTSGDYNEQFF	TRBV5-3	NA
CASSRLGTGLNEKLFF	TRBV13	NA
CASSSSGSSETQYF	TRBV7-9	few